These 10 T cell receptor beta chains were sequenced from one sample in a study of T cell repertoires and HLA-DP antigens. The repertoire was sequenced with immunoSEQ multiplex PCR; TCRdb's copy has only in-frame clones and lacks some. The data hold fewer than 75,000 clones, with about four fifths observed a single time. These TCRs are of unknown antigen specificity. The sample taken for sequencing was CD4+ T cells from PBMCs. The receptors were sampled from a man between 60 and 75 years old in good health and CMV-seronegative.

The J gene is TRBJ2-5, the V gene TRBV9; no reliable D call. V lost 4 bases, J lost 5 bases, and 12 bases lay in between. This CDR3 is 13 amino acids long. Per the germline V gene, CDR1 is SGDLS and CDR2 is YYNGEE. This CDR3 reads CASSRVERETQYF. The CDR3 region has the DNA TGTGCCAGCAGCAGGGTCGAAAGGGAGACCCAGTACTTC.

The rearrangement uses TRBV7-2 and TRBJ2-7; 10 bases match TRBD1. After removal of 6 bases from V and 8 bases from J, the junction contained 13 bases not matched to a gene. The CDR3 loop spans 15 amino acids. Germline V gives CDR1 SGHTA, CDR2 FQGNSA. Here the CDR3 reads CASSSPGQGRRKQYF. CDR3 DNA sequence: TGTGCCAGCAGTTCGCCGGGACAGGGGAGGAGGAAGCAGTACTTC.

This chain joins TRBV18 and TRBJ2-7, with 10 bases fitting TRBD1. The V segment lost 4 bases and the J segment 6 bases; nucleotides outside the gene matches: 12. The CDR3 is 16 residues long. The germline V gene encodes CDR1 KGHSH and CDR2 LQKENI. The CDR3 region is CASSQLTPGQGSEQYF. DNA for the CDR3: TGTGCCAGCTCACAGTTGACCCCGGGACAGGGGAGCGAGCAGTACTTC. Supplemented by reference TRBV18 and TRBJ2-7, the full variable domain reads NAGVMQNPRHLVRRRGQEARLRCSPMKGHSHVYWYRQLPEEGLKFMVYLQKENIIDESGMPKERFSAEFPKEGPSILRIQQVVRGDSAAYFCASSQLTPGQGSEQYFGPGTRLTVT.

The chain uses TRBV4-2 and TRBJ2-6, with 8 bases fitting TRBD1. CDR3 size: 19 residues. V shed 0 bases and J 0 bases; nucleotides not matched to a gene: 7. CDR1 and CDR2 (germline): LGHNA, YNFKEQ. The chain's CDR3 is CASSQEGRTGRSGANVLTF. The CDR3 nucleotides read TGTGCCAGCAGCCAAGAGGGAAGGACAGGGCGCTCTGGGGCCAACGTCCTGACTTTC.

The chain employs TRBV5-6 and TRBJ2-5, with TRBD1 matching 8 bases. This CDR3 comprises 15 residues. J gave up 4 bases and V 1 base, and 6 bases lay outside the gene matches. The germline CDR1 and CDR2 sequences are SGHDT and YYEEEE. This CDR3 reads CASSLPGGAGETQYF. The CDR3 DNA reads TGTGCCAGCAGCTTGCCAGGGGGCGCGGGAGAGACCCAGTACTTC.

The rearrangement links TRBV19 to TRBJ1-5; TRBD1 matches at 7 bases. Trimming removed 4 bases from V and 5 bases from J; junction bases left unmatched: 2. Germline loops: CDR1 LNHDA, CDR2 SQIVND (reference sequence). The CDR3 is 13 residues long. The CDR3, as DNA: TGTGCCAGTAGTACAGGGACAGATCAGCCCCAGCATTTT. The encoded protein is CASSTGTDQPQHF.

The chain uses TRBV13 and TRBJ2-7; 7 bases agree with TRBD2. V dropped 4 bases and J dropped 2; count of bases not matched to a gene: 8. The CDR3 has 15 residues. Germline-derived CDR1 and CDR2 are PRHDT and FYEKMQ (reference sequence). The CDR3 DNA reads TGTGCCAGCAGCTCTAGGCAGCGGGGTGCCTACGAGCAGTACTTC. This codes for CASSSRQRGAYEQYF.

The sample holds many counts of this clone. The V and J genes are TRBV7-2 and TRBJ2-1, with a weak D call TRBD2 (6 bases). The germline V gene encodes CDR1 SGHTA and CDR2 FQGNSA. V lost 5 bases to trimming and J lost 9 bases, with 17 bases between them. There are 14 residues in the CDR3. The CDR3 DNA is TGTGCCAGCAGCCCCCAGGGCGGGATGAGTGAGCAGTTCTTC. This sequence encodes CASSPQGGMSEQFF.

This clone is classed as medium-sized. The chain combines TRBV30 with TRBJ2-6; D gene unclear. Looked up from germline, CDR1 is GTSNPN and CDR2 is SVGIG (reference sequence). This CDR3 contains 14 residues. The V and J ends lost 1 base and 1 base respectively, with 5 bases between them. As DNA, the CDR3 is TGTGCCTGGAGTGGGGGATCTGGGGCCAACGTCCTGACTTTC. It is translated as CAWSGGSGANVLTF. Using reference TRBV30 and TRBJ2-6 for the parts outside the CDR3, the full variable domain is SQTIHQWPATLVQPVGSPLSLECTVEGTSNPNLYWYRQAAGRGLQLLFYSVGIGQISSEVPQNLSASRPQDRQFILSSKKLLLSDSGFYLCAWSGGSGANVLTFGAGSRLTVL.

The chain is built from TRBV7-2 and TRBJ2-3; the match to TRBD2 covers 7 bases. Germline lookup yields CDR1 SGHTA and CDR2 FQGNSA. The CDR3 is made up of 17 amino acids. Trimming took 5 bases from V and 5 from J; bases not matched to a gene: 16. The CDR3 sequence is CASSLGSGSGKIDTQYF. CDR3 sequence (DNA): TGTGCCAGCAGCCTCGGGTCGGGCAGCGGGAAAATAGATACGCAGTATTTT.